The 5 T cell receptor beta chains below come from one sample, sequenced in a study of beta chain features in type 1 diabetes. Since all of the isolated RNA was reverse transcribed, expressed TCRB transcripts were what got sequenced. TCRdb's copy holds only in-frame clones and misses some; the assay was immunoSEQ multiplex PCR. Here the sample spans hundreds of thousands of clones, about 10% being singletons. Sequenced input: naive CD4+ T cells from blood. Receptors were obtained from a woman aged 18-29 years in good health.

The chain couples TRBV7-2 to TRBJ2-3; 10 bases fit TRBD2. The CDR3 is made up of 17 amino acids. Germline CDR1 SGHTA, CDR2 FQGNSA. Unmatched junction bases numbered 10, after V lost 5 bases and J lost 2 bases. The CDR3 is CASSRYRLAGTTDTQYF. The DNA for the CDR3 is TGTGCCAGCAGCCGATACCGACTAGCGGGCACCACAGATACGCAGTATTTT.

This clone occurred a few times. This CDR3 reads CASRSKSYNEQFF. The CDR3 DNA follows: TGTGCCAGTAGGTCTAAGTCGTACAATGAGCAGTTCTTC. This chain uses TRBV19 with TRBJ2-1; D uncertain. From germline, CDR1 is LNHDA and CDR2 SQIVND (reference sequence). The V gene lost 6 bases and the J gene lost 4 bases, with 10 bases spanning the gap. The CDR3 is made up of 13 amino acids.

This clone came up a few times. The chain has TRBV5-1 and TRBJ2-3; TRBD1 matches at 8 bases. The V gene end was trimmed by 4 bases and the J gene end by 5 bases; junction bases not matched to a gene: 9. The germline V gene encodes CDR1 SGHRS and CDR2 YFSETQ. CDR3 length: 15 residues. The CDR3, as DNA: TGCGCCAGCAGCATTGGGACAGGCAATGAAGATACGCAGTATTTT. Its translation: CASSIGTGNEDTQYF.

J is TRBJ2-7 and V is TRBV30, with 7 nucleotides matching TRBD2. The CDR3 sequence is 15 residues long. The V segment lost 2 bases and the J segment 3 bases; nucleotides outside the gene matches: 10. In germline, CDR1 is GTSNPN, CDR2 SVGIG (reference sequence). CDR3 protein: CAWSIGRAVYYEQYF. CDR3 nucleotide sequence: TGTGCCTGGAGTATAGGGAGGGCCGTTTACTACGAGCAGTACTTC.

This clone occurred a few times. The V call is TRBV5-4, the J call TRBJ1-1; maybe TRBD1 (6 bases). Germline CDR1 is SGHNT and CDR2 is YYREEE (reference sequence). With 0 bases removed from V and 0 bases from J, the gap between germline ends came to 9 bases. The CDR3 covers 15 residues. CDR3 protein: CASSLAGTLNTEAFF. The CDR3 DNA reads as TGTGCCAGCAGCTTGGCGGGGACACTGAACACTGAAGCTTTCTTT.